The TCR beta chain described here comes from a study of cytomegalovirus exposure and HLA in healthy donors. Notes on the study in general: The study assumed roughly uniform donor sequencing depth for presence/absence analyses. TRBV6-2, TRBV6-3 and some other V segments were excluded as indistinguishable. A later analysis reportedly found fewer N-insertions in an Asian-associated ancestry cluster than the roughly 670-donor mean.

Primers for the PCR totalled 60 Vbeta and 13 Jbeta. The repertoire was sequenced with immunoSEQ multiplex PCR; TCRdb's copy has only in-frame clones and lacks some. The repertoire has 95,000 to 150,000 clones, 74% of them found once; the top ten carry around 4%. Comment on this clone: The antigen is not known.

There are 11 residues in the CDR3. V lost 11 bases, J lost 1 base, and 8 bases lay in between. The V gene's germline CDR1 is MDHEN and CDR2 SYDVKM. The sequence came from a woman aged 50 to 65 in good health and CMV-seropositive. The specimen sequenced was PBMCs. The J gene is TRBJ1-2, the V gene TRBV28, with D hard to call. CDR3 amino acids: CASSINYGYTF. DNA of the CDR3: TGTGCCTCATCCATTAACTATGGCTACACCTTC.